Included here is one T cell receptor beta chain sequence, with context. The target antigen is unknown. Not enrolled were patients with uncontrolled infection, other autoimmune disease, pregnancy or lactation. Thyroid ultrasound and orbital computed tomography, with clinical symptoms and serum thyroxine and TRAb, informed diagnoses. This entry comes from a study of T cells in Graves' hyperthyroidism and ophthalmopathy. V lost 4 bases and J 7 bases, leaving 10 bases between the germline ends. CDR3 length equals 13 residues. Germline CDR1 is MDHEN and CDR2 is SYDVKM. Study results and caveats: In simple terms, a model built on 13 V-J features told ophthalmopathy apart from stable hyperthyroidism.

There were TCR beta CDR3 regions amplified from RNA transcripts. First-round RT-PCR targeting the TCR CDR3 was performed with the HTBI primer set. TCRdb re-called the multiplex PCR reads through MiXCR, storing one row per CDR3 protein. The data contain 270,000 or so distinct CDR3 sequences, around a quarter of them seen just once; the ten biggest clones take up around 28%. The TCR originated in a man in his forties with Graves' hyperthyroidism that later progressed to Graves' ophthalmopathy. V and J are TRBV28 and TRBJ2-2, with a possible D match to TRBD1 (6 bases). The material sequenced was blood. The CDR3 DNA sequence: TGTGCCAGCAGTTCAGGGGCTATCGGGGAGCTGTTTTTT. This codes for CASSSGAIGELFF.